The T cell receptor beta chain under discussion was sequenced for a study of T cell changes during pregnancy in multiple sclerosis (dated by TCRdb to between 2018 and 2021). Regarding the complete study: The study looked at changes in the T cell repertoire across pregnancy in women with multiple sclerosis.

Trimming accounts for 0 bases at V and 0 bases at J, while the number of junction bases matched to no gene is 3. Taken from cysteine to phenylalanine, the CDR3 has 16 residues. Only the CDR3 DNA stays, 48 bases, in frame from base 1. As encoded in the germline V gene, CDR1 is LGHNA while CDR2 is YNFKEQ. Library preparation used the immunoSEQ multiplex PCR assay. This is the immuneACCESS table as TCRdb keeps it, with only in-frame sequences that have V and J called. A part of the clones is gone; compared with another copy, unresolved V genes explain less than half, and the rest is unexplained. The table for this sample lists about 36,000 clones; 93% of them were counted only once. Jointly, the top ten make up approximately 0.44% of the sample. With regard to this clone: Its binding antigen is unknown. Base qualities are not recorded, but no much larger clone differs from it by a single base.

This sample comprised CD4+ T cells from peripheral blood mononuclear cells, obtained in the first trimester of pregnancy. This receptor was taken from a female donor with multiple sclerosis, enrolled in a pregnancy study. The chain is made from TRBV4-2 and TRBJ2-7; TRBD1 aligns with 9 central bases. The nucleotides read TGTGCCAGCAGCCAAGATCGGGGACAGGGCTCCTACGAGCAGTACTTC. This sequence encodes CASSQDRGQGSYEQYF.